The 17 T cell receptor beta chains listed next were all sequenced from one sample in a study of shared clonotypes between healthy human individuals. The assay was immunoSEQ multiplex PCR, and TCRdb's table has in-frame clones only and misses some. Of a few hundred thousand clones in the sample, 77% were seen once. Material: PBMCs. These receptors came from a woman aged 35 to 49 in good health. Some clones in this sample may be carry-over from other donors' samples.

The chain carries TRBV6-1 and TRBJ1-5; a weak D match, TRBD1 (5 bases). In germline, CDR1 is MNHNS, CDR2 SASEGT. V lost 6 bases and J 2 bases, leaving 14 bases between the germline ends. This CDR3 is 15 amino acids long. CDR3 region: CASRGGRAGNQPQHF. As DNA, the CDR3 is TGTGCCAGCAGGGGGGGACGGGCAGGCAATCAGCCCCAGCATTTT.

This clone has only a few counts. The chain uses TRBV6-6 and TRBJ1-2; no firm D call. Per the germline V gene, CDR1 is MNHNY and CDR2 is SVGAGI (reference sequence). The V gene lost 7 bases and the J gene lost 4 bases, with 10 bases spanning the gap. The length of the CDR3 is 12 residues. The CDR3 DNA follows: TGTGCCAGCACCCCAGGAGTCTATGGCTACACCTTC. It is translated as CASTPGVYGYTF.

The CDR3 coding sequence is TGTGCCATCAGTACCGGGATCCAAGAGACCCAGTACTTC. This sequence encodes CAISTGIQETQYF. This chain links TRBV10-3 with TRBJ2-5; D is possibly TRBD2 (5 bases). Germline loops: CDR1 ENHRY, CDR2 SYGVKD. This CDR3 is 13 amino acids long. V was cut by 5 bases and J by 1 base, with 8 bases left in between.

Details on this clone: This sequence is one base from a far larger clone and is likely a read error. The conserved phenylalanine or tryptophan normally closing the CDR3 is absent here, so this likely arose from a read error. The gene calls are TRBV11-2 and TRBJ1-3; 10 bases fit TRBD1. The V gene end was trimmed by 5 bases and the J gene end by 0 bases; junction bases not matched to a gene: 7. The CDR3 totals 17 residues. Germline CDR1 is SGHAT and CDR2 is FQNNGV. In nucleotides, the CDR3 is TGTGCCAGCAGCGCCCGACAGGGGGCTCTCTCTGGAAACACCATATATTCT. Translating it yields CASSARQGALSGNTIYS.

This chain joins TRBV6-1 and TRBJ2-7; the D call may be TRBD1 or TRBD2 (5 bases each). The CDR3 has 11 residues. Germline V lookup: CDR1 MNHNS, CDR2 SASEGT. V dropped 4 bases and J dropped 4 bases, with 5 bases sitting between them. The CDR3 bases are TGTGCCAGCAGTGGGGGGTACGAGCAGTACTTC. Translation gives CASSGGYEQYF.

The table lists this clone with many counts. Other DNA sequences in the same sample also yield this CDR3. The chain has TRBV6-5 and TRBJ2-1, with a weak D call TRBD2 (6 bases). There are 15 residues in the CDR3. CDR1 MNHEY and CDR2 SVGAGI come from the germline V gene. V lost 0 bases to trimming and J lost 14 bases, with 20 bases between them. For the CDR3, the DNA is TGTGCCAGCAGTTACTCCTCGGGAGCGTGGTTATCGGAGTTCTTC. Translating gives CASSYSSGAWLSEFF.

This clone has a handful of counts. The chain uses TRBV28 and TRBJ1-2; D perhaps matches TRBD1 (6 bases). The CDR3 runs to 13 residues. Looked up from germline, CDR1 is MDHEN and CDR2 is SYDVKM. Trimming cost V 6 bases and J 5 bases, with 13 bases left between them. CDR3 protein: CASRTGPLYGYTF. The CDR3 bases are TGTGCCAGCAGAACAGGGCCTCTTTATGGCTACACCTTC.

The V and J genes are TRBV7-3 and TRBJ2-3; D ambiguous. The germline gives CDR1 SGHTA, CDR2 FQGTGA. V lost 1 base and J 1 base, leaving 9 bases between the germline ends. This CDR3 comprises 15 residues. The CDR3 loop is CASSLSRVGTDTQYF. The CDR3 DNA is TGTGCCAGCAGCTTAAGTCGGGTTGGCACAGATACGCAGTATTTT.

This clone was recorded once. CDR3 amino acids: CASSLMMTNEKLFF. The CDR3 coding sequence is TGCGCCAGCAGCTTGATGATGACTAATGAAAAACTGTTTTTT. The chain has TRBV5-1 and TRBJ1-4; D is ambiguous. CDR3 length: 14 amino acids. Germline CDR1 and CDR2: SGHRS and YFSETQ. V was trimmed by 1 base and J by 2 bases, leaving 6 bases between them.

This clone was seen just once. This probably arose from a read error, given a far larger clone one base away. The V gene is TRBV29-1, the J gene TRBJ2-7, with D possibly being TRBD2 (6 bases). CDR3 length: 12 residues. CDR1 is SQVTM, CDR2 ANQGSEA, per germline. CDR3: CSARDGTYKQYF. In DNA, the CDR3 is TGCAGCGCGCGGGACGGAACCTACAAGCAGTACTTC.

This rearrangement joins TRBV2 to TRBJ2-5, with D tentatively TRBD2 (5 bases). Trimming removed 4 bases at V and 1 base at J, with 7 bases between. Germline-derived CDR1 and CDR2 are SNHLY and FYNNEI. The CDR3 length is 13 residues. CDR3 in DNA: TGTGCCAGCAGTGCTGAGGGCCAAGAGACCCAGTACTTC. Residues: CASSAEGQETQYF.

The chain is built from TRBV7-3 and TRBJ2-1; D ambiguous. V lost 0 bases to trimming and J lost 4 bases, with 13 bases between them. Germline CDR1 and CDR2: SGHTA and FQGTGA. The length of the CDR3 is 16 residues. In DNA, the CDR3 is TGTGCCAGCAGCTTAACGTTCCAGCCCAGTTACAATGAGCAGTTCTTC. It is translated as CASSLTFQPSYNEQFF.

The rearrangement uses TRBV5-1 and TRBJ2-2; no clear D gene. Germline loops: CDR1 SGHRS, CDR2 YFSETQ. The CDR3 has 14 residues. The V end was cut by 7 bases, the J end by 0 bases, with 10 bases between. The CDR3 coding sequence is TGCGCCAGCGATGAAGCTCCGAACACCGGGGAGCTGTTTTTT. This encodes CASDEAPNTGELFF.

The J gene is TRBJ1-1, the V gene TRBV21-1; TRBD1 is the table's D call and was not checked against the DNA. TRBV21-1 is a listed pseudogene. The CDR3 spans 17 residues. For the CDR3, the DNA is TGTGCCAGCAGCAAAGCCGTACCCCGGGACAGGGGCACTGAAGCTTTCTTT. Translating gives CASSKAVPRDRGTEAFF.

This clone was seen only once. CDR3 DNA: TGTGCCAGCAGCTTATCTGGCCTTACCTACGAGCAGTACTTC. Its protein product is CASSLSGLTYEQYF. The V and J genes are TRBV7-8 and TRBJ2-7; D not certain. Trimming took 2 bases from V and 2 from J, leaving 10 bases between them. Germline CDR1 SGHVS, CDR2 FQNEAQ. This CDR3 contains 14 residues.

This chain uses TRBV5-1 with TRBJ2-2; the D is unclear. Germline loops: CDR1 SGHRS, CDR2 YFSETQ. The V and J ends lost 0 bases and 1 base respectively, with 10 bases between them. This CDR3 is built from 16 residues. Written as DNA, the CDR3 is TGCGCCAGCAGCTTGGCCTTGGGGTTGAACACCGGGGAGCTGTTTTTT. Translation gives CASSLALGLNTGELFF.

A few counts support this clone. The CDR3 sequence is CASSPRFEGYTF. The DNA of the CDR3 is TGTGCCAGCAGCCCCCGGTTTGAAGGCTACACCTTC. V gene TRBV9 combines with J gene TRBJ1-2; D gene ambiguous. CDR1 is SGDLS, CDR2 YYNGEE, per germline. V shed 4 bases and J shed 8 bases, with 12 bases lying between them. The CDR3 consists of 12 residues. The whole variable domain, remainder taken from reference TRBV9 and TRBJ1-2, is DSGVTQTPKHLITATGQRVTLRCSPRSGDLSVYWYQQSLDQGLQFLIQYYNGEERAKGNILERFSAQQFPDLHSELNLSSLELGDSALYFCASSPRFEGYTFGSGTRLTVV.